Below, 26 T cell receptor beta chains from the same sample are listed, as sequenced in a study of cytomegalovirus exposure and HLA in healthy donors. PCR involved 60 Vbeta and 13 Jbeta primers. Sequencing used immunoSEQ multiplex PCR; TCRdb keeps in-frame clones, though not all of them. The repertoire holds around 74,000 clones, with roughly 74% as singletons. The specimen sequenced was PBMCs. These receptors all stem from a man aged 35 to 55 in good health and CMV-seronegative.

J is TRBJ2-1 and V is TRBV15; TRBD1 agrees at 8 bases. This CDR3 is 16 amino acids long. The ends lost 3 bases at V and 1 base at J; junction bases unmatched: 5. Looked up from germline, CDR1 is LNHNV and CDR2 is YYDKDF (reference sequence). The CDR3 bases are TGTGCCACCAGCAGGGGTAGGACAGGGTCCTACAATGAGCAGTTCTTC. Amino acids: CATSRGRTGSYNEQFF.

As for this clone: Additional DNA sequences in this sample encode the identical CDR3. The chain is built from TRBV5-1 and TRBJ2-7; TRBD1 aligns across 10 bases. Per germline, CDR1 SGHRS and CDR2 YFSETQ. The junction had 7 bases not matched to a gene; V was cut back by 4 bases and J by 3 bases. This CDR3 region has 15 residues. The CDR3 DNA sequence: TGCGCCAGCAGCCCGGGTGGGACAGGGGTCTACGAGCAGTACTTC. Its protein product is CASSPGGTGVYEQYF.

The V call is TRBV6-5, the J call TRBJ2-7, with D possibly TRBD1 on 6 matching bases. V lost 5 bases and J 3 bases, leaving 14 bases between the germline ends. CDR1 is MNHEY and CDR2 is SVGAGI in the germline V gene. The CDR3 covers 14 residues. Written as DNA, the CDR3 is TGTGCCAGCAGTCGCCGGGACAAAGACTACGAGCAGTACTTC. Translating gives CASSRRDKDYEQYF.

In its sample, this clone was seen once. This chain links TRBV28 with TRBJ2-7; possible D gene TRBD2, 7 bases. Looked up from germline, CDR1 is MDHEN and CDR2 is SYDVKM. Trimming removed 1 base from V and 2 bases from J, with 15 bases in between. The CDR3 consists of 16 residues. In DNA form, the CDR3 reads TGTGCCAGCAGTTTATTAAGGGGGGGAAAGGCCTACGAGCAGTACTTC. Translating it yields CASSLLRGGKAYEQYF. The whole variable domain, remainder taken from reference TRBV28 and TRBJ2-7, is DVKVTQSSRYLVKRTGEKVFLECVQDMDHENMFWYRQDPGLGLRLIYFSYDVKMKEKGDIPEGYSVSREKKERFSLILESASTNQTSMYLCASSLLRGGKAYEQYFGPGTRLTVT.

The chain links TRBV2 to TRBJ1-4; the match to TRBD1 covers 11 bases. The V gene's germline CDR1 is SNHLY and CDR2 FYNNEI. The CDR3 consists of 14 residues. With V trimmed by 6 bases and J by 8 bases, 5 bases remained unmatched. In DNA, the CDR3 is TGTGCCAGCAGCACCGGGACAGGGGGAGAAAAACTGTTTTTT. Translated: CASSTGTGGEKLFF.

In its sample, this clone was seen once. The V call is TRBV4-2, the J call TRBJ2-6, with 7 bases fitting TRBD1. Germline V gene data show CDR1 as LGHNA and CDR2 as YNFKEQ. The junction had 14 bases not matched to a gene; V was cut back by 4 bases and J by 2 bases. The CDR3 consists of 19 residues. As DNA, the CDR3 is TGTGCCAGCAGCCGGGTGGGCCAGGGGGATGGCCCTGGGGCCAACGTCCTGACTTTC. Residues: CASSRVGQGDGPGANVLTF.

In this sample, this clone turned up a few times. This chain uses TRBV6-1 with TRBJ2-7; 7 nucleotides agree with TRBD1. This CDR3 region has 14 residues. The trim removed 5 bases at V and 6 bases at J, leaving 10 bases unmatched. Germline values: CDR1 MNHNS, CDR2 SASEGT. CDR3 bases: TGTGCCAGCAGTACAGGGGCCGAGGTCCTCGAGCAGTACTTC. Its translation is CASSTGAEVLEQYF.

The J gene is TRBJ1-4, the V gene TRBV2; 9 bases line up with TRBD1. The junction had 7 bases not matched to a gene; V was cut back by 7 bases and J by 7 bases. Germline V gene lookup returns CDR1 SNHLY and CDR2 FYNNEI. This CDR3 has 14 residues. The CDR3 region is CASKTETGGEKLFF. The CDR3 coding sequence is TGTGCCAGCAAGACCGAGACAGGGGGTGAAAAACTGTTTTTT.

The J gene is TRBJ1-2, the V gene TRBV7-2; the D gene is possibly TRBD1 (6 bases). The CDR3 covers 13 residues. Trimming pared 5 bases from V and 8 bases from J, leaving 15 bases between. CDR1 SGHTA and CDR2 FQGNSA come from the germline V gene. Here the CDR3 reads CASSLGQTVGYTF. DNA for the CDR3: TGTGCCAGCAGCCTAGGACAGACAGTGGGCTACACCTTC.

The V call is TRBV7-9, the J call TRBJ2-1; TRBD2 might be the D (5 bases). Trimming stripped 6 bases from V and 0 bases from J, with 12 bases between. CDR1 and CDR2 (germline): SEHNR, FQNEAQ (reference sequence). This CDR3 has 15 amino acids. CDR3 region: CASSYTGSSYNEQFF. In DNA form, the CDR3 reads TGTGCCAGCAGTTACACGGGGAGCTCCTACAATGAGCAGTTCTTC.

This sequence joins TRBV9 and TRBJ2-7, with a possible D match to TRBD2 (6 bases). The germline V and J ends were trimmed by 4 bases and 7 bases, with 24 bases remaining between them. Looked up from germline, CDR1 is SGDLS and CDR2 is YYNGEE. The CDR3 totals 16 residues. The CDR3 DNA sequence: TGTGCCAGCAGCCCCCACCCCGGGACTCCCTATCCGGAGCAGTACTTC. Its protein is CASSPHPGTPYPEQYF.

The J gene is TRBJ2-1, the V gene TRBV7-2, with a weak D call TRBD1 (5 bases). V lost 5 bases and J 9 bases, leaving 11 bases between the germline ends. The V gene's germline CDR1 is SGHTA and CDR2 FQGNSA. The length of the CDR3 is 12 residues. The CDR3 spells CASSMFQGEQFF. CDR3 in DNA: TGTGCCAGCAGCATGTTCCAGGGTGAGCAGTTCTTC.

The V and J genes are TRBV5-1 and TRBJ2-5; 12 bases fit TRBD1. The DNA end is a closer match to TRBJ2-7, so the J assignment may be wrong. Germline lookup yields CDR1 SGHRS and CDR2 YFSETQ. The CDR3 is made up of 14 amino acids. CDR3 residues: CASSPGTGGSEQYF. The CDR3 DNA follows: TGCGCCAGCAGCCCCGGGACAGGGGGCTCCGAGCAGTACTTC.

The V gene is TRBV9, the J gene TRBJ1-2; D ambiguous. The CDR3 totals 13 residues. Deletions cut 3 bases from V and 2 bases from J, with 8 bases between. Germline loops: CDR1 SGDLS, CDR2 YYNGEE. In DNA, the CDR3 is TGTGCCAGCAGCGCCGGAGTAAACTATGGCTACACCTTC. Residues: CASSAGVNYGYTF.

The chain links TRBV29-1 to TRBJ1-1, with no clear D. The CDR3 runs 12 residues. Trimming left V 4 bases short and J 4 bases short, with 10 bases between. Germline assignment: CDR1 SQVTM and CDR2 ANQGSEA. This chain's CDR3 is CSVVVNPTEAFF. CDR3 nucleotides: TGCAGCGTTGTAGTCAATCCCACTGAAGCTTTCTTT.

The chain combines TRBV19 with TRBJ2-7; 9 positions match TRBD1. The CDR3 is 15 residues long. Germline V gene data show CDR1 as LNHDA and CDR2 as SQIVND (reference sequence). V gave up 6 bases and J gave up 7 bases; unmatched junction bases: 13. CDR3 sequence reads: CASRVANRGLGEQYF. The CDR3 region has the DNA TGTGCCAGTAGGGTGGCGAACAGGGGGCTGGGGGAGCAGTACTTC.

This chain joins TRBV5-6 and TRBJ2-7; the match to TRBD1 covers 10 bases. The CDR3 is 17 amino acids. Trimming cost V 0 bases and J 3 bases; bases outside gene matches: 9. CDR1 is SGHDT and CDR2 is YYEEEE in the germline V gene. CDR3: CASSLVGQGSFVYEQYF. In DNA form, the CDR3 reads TGTGCCAGCAGCTTGGTGGGACAGGGGAGTTTTGTCTACGAGCAGTACTTC.

This clone turned up a few times. This chain connects TRBV5-1 to TRBJ2-3; TRBD1 matches at 7 bases. The J segment lost 6 bases and the V segment lost 7 bases, leaving 11 bases of the junction unmatched. The CDR3 consists of 14 residues. In germline, CDR1 is SGHRS, CDR2 YFSETQ. Here the CDR3 DNA reads TGCGCCAGCTCCTATACAGGGGTGGAGGATACGCAGTATTTT. Protein: CASSYTGVEDTQYF.

This clone appeared once. The chain employs TRBV9 and TRBJ2-1; 7 nucleotides line up with TRBD2. The ends lost 3 bases at V and 10 bases at J; junction bases unmatched: 4. There are 12 residues in the CDR3. Per germline, CDR1 SGDLS and CDR2 YYNGEE. As DNA, the CDR3 is TGTGCCAGCAGCGGTAGCGGGTTCGAGCAGTTCTTC. It encodes CASSGSGFEQFF.

The rearrangement uses TRBV18 and TRBJ1-1; 9 bases fit TRBD1. The CDR3 spans 16 residues. V shed 2 bases and J 4 bases; nucleotides not matched to a gene: 8. CDR1 and CDR2 from the germline V gene are KGHSH and LQKENI. CDR3 in DNA: TGTGCCAGCTCACCAAACCGGGACAGGGCATCCACTGAAGCTTTCTTT. It translates to CASSPNRDRASTEAFF.

V usage is TRBV14 and J usage is TRBJ2-7, with D tentatively TRBD2 (5 bases). CDR3 length: 10 amino acids. Trimming took off 4 bases at V and 7 bases at J, with 5 bases between the two ends. Germline CDR1 is SGHDN and CDR2 is FVKESK. CDR3 region: CASSPGEQYF. In nucleotides, the CDR3 is TGTGCCAGCAGCCCGGGGGAGCAGTACTTC.

V is TRBV20-1 and J is TRBJ2-7; D is uncertain. Germline-derived CDR1 and CDR2 are DFQATT and SNEGSKA (reference sequence). V dropped 5 bases and J dropped 7 bases, with 9 bases sitting between them. CDR3 length: 10 residues. CDR3 DNA: TGCAGTGCTGCCTTTCGGGAGCAGTACTTC. It yields the protein CSAAFREQYF.

The chain links TRBV9 to TRBJ1-4; perhaps TRBD1 as D (6 bases). The CDR3 length is 16 residues. V shed 0 bases and J shed 1 base, with 10 bases lying between them. CDR1 SGDLS and CDR2 YYNGEE come from the germline V gene. In DNA form, the CDR3 reads TGTGCCAGCAGCGTAGGGGGGGGCGGAACTAATGAAAAACTGTTTTTT. Protein product: CASSVGGGGTNEKLFF.

This clone was recorded a few times. The rearrangement links TRBV4-3 to TRBJ2-6; maybe TRBD1 (6 bases). This CDR3 is 16 amino acids long. CDR1 and CDR2 (germline): LGHNA, YSLEER. Trimming left V 1 base short and J 2 bases short, with 9 bases between. CDR3 sequence reads: CASSQVPGAGANVLTF. CDR3 coding DNA: TGCGCCAGCAGCCAAGTCCCAGGGGCTGGGGCCAACGTCCTGACTTTC.

The V call is TRBV6-5, the J call TRBJ1-2, with 11 nucleotides matching TRBD1. CDR1 is MNHEY, CDR2 SVGAGI, per germline. The CDR3 is made up of 15 amino acids. The V segment lost 0 bases and the J segment 7 bases; nucleotides outside the gene matches: 4. CDR3 region: CASSYSRTGGFGYTF. In DNA form, the CDR3 reads TGTGCCAGCAGTTACTCTAGGACAGGGGGCTTTGGCTACACCTTC.

As DNA, the CDR3 is TGCGCCAGCAAACCAGGGGTAAATCAGCCCCAGCATTTT. It translates to CASKPGVNQPQHF. The V gene is TRBV10-2, the J gene TRBJ1-5; tentative D call: TRBD1 (6 bases). From germline, CDR1 is WSHSY and CDR2 SAAADI. This CDR3 is 13 amino acids long. Trimming took 7 bases from V and 4 from J, leaving 11 bases between them.